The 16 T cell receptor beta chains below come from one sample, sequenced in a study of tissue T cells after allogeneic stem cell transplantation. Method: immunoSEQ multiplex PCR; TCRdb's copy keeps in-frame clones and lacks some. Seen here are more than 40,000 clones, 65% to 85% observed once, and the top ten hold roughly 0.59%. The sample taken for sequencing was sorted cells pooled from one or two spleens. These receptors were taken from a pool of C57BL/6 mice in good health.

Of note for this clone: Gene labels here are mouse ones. CDR3 residues: CASSPRDANTEVFF. CDR3 DNA, as far as it was read: TGTGCCAGCAGTCCCCGGGATGCAAACACAGAAGTCTTC. The chain links TRBV19 to TRBJ1-1; D gene ambiguous. Coverage ceases 1 residue before the CDR3 finishes, and the germline J gene fills in the end. The germline V gene encodes CDR1 FNHDT and CDR2 SITEND (reference sequence). The CDR3 runs 14 residues. Trimming shortened V by 4 bases and J by 0 bases, and 10 bases separated the two germline ends.

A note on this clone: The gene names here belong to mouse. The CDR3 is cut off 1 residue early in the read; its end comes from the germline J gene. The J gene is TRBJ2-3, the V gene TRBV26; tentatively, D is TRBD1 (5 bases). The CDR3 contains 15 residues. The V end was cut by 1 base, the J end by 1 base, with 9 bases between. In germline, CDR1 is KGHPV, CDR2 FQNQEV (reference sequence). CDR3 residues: CASSLYQGGAETLYF. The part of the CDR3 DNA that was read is TGTGCCAGCAGTCTGTACCAGGGAGGTGCAGAAACGCTGTAT.

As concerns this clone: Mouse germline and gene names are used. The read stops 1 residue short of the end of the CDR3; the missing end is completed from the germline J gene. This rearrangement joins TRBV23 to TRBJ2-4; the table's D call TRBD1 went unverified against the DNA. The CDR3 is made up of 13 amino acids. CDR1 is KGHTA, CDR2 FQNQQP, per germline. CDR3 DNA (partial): TGCTCCAGCAGTCAACAGCGTCAAAACACCTTGTAC. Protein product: CSSSQQRQNTLY. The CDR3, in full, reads CSSSQQRQNTLYF.

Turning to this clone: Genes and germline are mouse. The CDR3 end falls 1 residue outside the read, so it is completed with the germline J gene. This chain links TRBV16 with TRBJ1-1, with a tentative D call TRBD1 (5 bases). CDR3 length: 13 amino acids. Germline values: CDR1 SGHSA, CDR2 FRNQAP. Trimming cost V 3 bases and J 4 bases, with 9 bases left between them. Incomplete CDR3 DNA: TGTGCAAGCAGCTTCGGGGGTGGCACAGAAGTCTTC. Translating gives CASSFGGGTEVF. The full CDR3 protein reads CASSFGGGTEVFF.

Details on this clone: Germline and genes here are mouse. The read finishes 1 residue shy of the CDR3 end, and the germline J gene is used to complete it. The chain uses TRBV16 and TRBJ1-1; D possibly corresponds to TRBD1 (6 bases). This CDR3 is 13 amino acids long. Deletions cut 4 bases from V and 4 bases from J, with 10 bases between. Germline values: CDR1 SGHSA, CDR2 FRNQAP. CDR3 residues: CASSSGEVTEVFF. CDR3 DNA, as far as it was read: TGTGCAAGCAGCTCAGGGGAGGTCACAGAAGTCTTC.

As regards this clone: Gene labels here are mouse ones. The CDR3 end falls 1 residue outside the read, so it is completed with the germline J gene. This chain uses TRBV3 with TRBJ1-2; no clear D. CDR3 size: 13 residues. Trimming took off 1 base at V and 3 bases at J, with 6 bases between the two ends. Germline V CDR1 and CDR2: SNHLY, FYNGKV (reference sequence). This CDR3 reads CASSLEADSDYTF. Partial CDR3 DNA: TGTGCCAGCAGCTTAGAGGCGGACTCCGACTACACC.

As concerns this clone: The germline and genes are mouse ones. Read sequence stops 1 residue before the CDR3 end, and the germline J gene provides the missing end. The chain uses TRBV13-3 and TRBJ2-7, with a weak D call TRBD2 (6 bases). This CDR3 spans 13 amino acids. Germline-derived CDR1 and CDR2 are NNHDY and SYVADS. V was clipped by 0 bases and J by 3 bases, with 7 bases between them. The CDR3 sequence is CASSDGGVYEQYF. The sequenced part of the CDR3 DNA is TGTGCCAGCAGTGATGGGGGGGTCTATGAACAGTAC.

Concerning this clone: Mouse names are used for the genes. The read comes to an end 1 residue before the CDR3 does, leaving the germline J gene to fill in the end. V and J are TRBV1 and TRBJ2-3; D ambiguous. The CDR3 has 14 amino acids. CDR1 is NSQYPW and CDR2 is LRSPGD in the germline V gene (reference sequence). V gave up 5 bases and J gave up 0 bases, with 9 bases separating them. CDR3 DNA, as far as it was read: TGCACCTGCAGTCCGACAACTAGTGCAGAAACGCTGTAT. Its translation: CTCSPTTSAETLY. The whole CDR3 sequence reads CTCSPTTSAETLYF. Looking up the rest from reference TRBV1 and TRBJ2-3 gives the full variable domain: VTLLEQNPRWRLVPRGQAVNLRCILKNSQYPWMSWYQQDLQKQLQWLFTLRSPGDKEVKSLPGADYLATRVTDTELRLQVANMSQGRTLYCTCSPTTSAETLYFGSGTRLTVL.

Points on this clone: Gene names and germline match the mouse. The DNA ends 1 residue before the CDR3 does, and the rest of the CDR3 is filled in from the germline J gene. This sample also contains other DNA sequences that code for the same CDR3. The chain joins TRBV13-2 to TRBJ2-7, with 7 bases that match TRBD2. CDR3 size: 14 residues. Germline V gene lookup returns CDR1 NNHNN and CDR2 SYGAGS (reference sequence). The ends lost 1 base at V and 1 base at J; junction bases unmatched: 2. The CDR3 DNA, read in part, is TGTGCCAGCGGTGATCGGGGGGGATCCTATGAACAGTAC. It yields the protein CASGDRGGSYEQY. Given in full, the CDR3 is CASGDRGGSYEQYF.

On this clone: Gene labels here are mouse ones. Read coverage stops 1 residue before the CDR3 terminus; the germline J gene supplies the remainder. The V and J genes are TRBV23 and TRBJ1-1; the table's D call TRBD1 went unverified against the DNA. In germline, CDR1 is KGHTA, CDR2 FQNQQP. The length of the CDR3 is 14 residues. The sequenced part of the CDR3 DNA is TGCTCCAGCAGTCAATCCGCAGAAAACACAGAAGTCTTC. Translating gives CSSSQSAENTEVF. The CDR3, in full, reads CSSSQSAENTEVFF.

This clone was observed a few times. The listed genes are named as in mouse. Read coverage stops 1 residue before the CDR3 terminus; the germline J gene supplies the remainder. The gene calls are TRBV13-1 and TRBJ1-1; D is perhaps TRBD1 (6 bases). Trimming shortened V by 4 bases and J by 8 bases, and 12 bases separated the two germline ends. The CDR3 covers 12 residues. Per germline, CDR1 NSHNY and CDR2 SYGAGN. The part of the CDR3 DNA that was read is TGTGCCAGCAGTAGGGACACCAAGGAAGTCTTC. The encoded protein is CASSRDTKEVF. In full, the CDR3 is CASSRDTKEVFF.

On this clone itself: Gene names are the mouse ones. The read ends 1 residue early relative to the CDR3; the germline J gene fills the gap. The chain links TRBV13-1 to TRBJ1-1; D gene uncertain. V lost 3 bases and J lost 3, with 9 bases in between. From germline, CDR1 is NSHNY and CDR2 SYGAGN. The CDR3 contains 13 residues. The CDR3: CASSGGKDTEVFF. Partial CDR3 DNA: TGTGCCAGCAGTGGCGGGAAAGACACAGAAGTCTTC.

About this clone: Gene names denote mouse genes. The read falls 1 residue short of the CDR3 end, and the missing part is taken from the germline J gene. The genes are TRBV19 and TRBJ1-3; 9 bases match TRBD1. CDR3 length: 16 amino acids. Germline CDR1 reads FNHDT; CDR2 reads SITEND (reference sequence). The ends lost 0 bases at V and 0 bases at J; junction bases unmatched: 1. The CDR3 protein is CASSIVTGGSGNTLYF. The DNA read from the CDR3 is TGTGCCAGCAGTATAGTGACAGGGGGTTCTGGAAATACGCTCTAT.

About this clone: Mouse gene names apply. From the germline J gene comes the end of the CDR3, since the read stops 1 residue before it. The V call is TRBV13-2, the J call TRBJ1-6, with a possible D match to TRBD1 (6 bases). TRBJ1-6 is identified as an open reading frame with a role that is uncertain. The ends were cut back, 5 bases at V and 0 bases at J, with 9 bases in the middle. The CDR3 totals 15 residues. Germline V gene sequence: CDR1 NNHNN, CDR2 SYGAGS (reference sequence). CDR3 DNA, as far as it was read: TGTGCCAGCGGGGGACAAAATTCCTATAATTCGCCCCTCTAC. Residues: CASGGQNSYNSPLY. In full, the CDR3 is CASGGQNSYNSPLYF.

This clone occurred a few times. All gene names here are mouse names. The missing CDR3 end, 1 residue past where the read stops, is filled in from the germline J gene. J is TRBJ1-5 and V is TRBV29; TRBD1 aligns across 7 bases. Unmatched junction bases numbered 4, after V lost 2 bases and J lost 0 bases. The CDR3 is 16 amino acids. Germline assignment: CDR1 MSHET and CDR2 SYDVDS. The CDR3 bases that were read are TGTGCTAGCAGTTTACCAGGGGGTTATAACAACCAGGCTCCGCTT. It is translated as CASSLPGGYNNQAPL. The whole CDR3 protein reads CASSLPGGYNNQAPLF. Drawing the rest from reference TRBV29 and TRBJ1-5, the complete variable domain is DMKVTQMPRYLIKRMGENVLLECGQDMSHETMYWYRQDPGLGLQLIYISYDVDSNSEGDIPKGYRVSRKKREHFSLILDSAKTNQTSVYFCASSLPGGYNNQAPLFGEGTRLSVL.

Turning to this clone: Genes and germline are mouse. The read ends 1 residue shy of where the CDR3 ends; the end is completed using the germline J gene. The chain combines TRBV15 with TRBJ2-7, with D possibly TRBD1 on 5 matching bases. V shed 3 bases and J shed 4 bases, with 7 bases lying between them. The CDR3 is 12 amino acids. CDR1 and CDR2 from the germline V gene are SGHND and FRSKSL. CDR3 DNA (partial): TGTGCCAGCAGTTTTGAGGGGTATGAACAGTAC. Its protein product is CASSFEGYEQY. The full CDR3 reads CASSFEGYEQYF.